This is a list of T cell receptor beta chains from one sample in a study of shared clonotypes between healthy human individuals. This table comes from immunoSEQ multiplex PCR, and its TCRdb copy is limited to in-frame clones, with some not included. The sample shows under 200,000 clones, 80% to 95% of them seen only once. Sequencing used naive CD4+ T cells sorted from blood. These receptors were collected from a woman between 25 and 40 years old in good health. The CDR3 runs from the conserved cysteine through the conserved F or W. Fields, in order: D gene, J gene, V gene, clone size, CDR3 DNA, CDR3 protein. A D gene is named only where the DNA matches it firmly. Some rows mark clone size as missing; the rest say once, few, many or name a class of expanded clone.

D: -; J: TRBJ1-2; V: TRBV28; size: -; DNA: TGTGCCAGCAGTCCCGCCCCAGGGTTTGATGGCTACACCTTC; CDR3: CASSPAPGFDGYTF
D: TRBD2; J: TRBJ2-2; V: TRBV15; size: once; DNA: TGTGCCACCAGCAGAAGCGGACTCAGGCTACCAGGGACTAGCCGGGAGCTGTTTTTT; CDR3: CATSRSGLRLPGTSRELFF
D: TRBD1; J: TRBJ1-1; V: TRBV5-1; size: -; DNA: TGCGCCAGCAGCTGGGACAGACTGAACACTGAAGCTTTCTTT; CDR3: CASSWDRLNTEAFF
D: -; J: TRBJ1-2; V: TRBV5-8; size: -; DNA: TGTGCCAGCAGCTCCTGGGGGGCCAGTGCCTATGGCTACACCTTC; CDR3: CASSSWGASAYGYTF
D: TRBD2; J: TRBJ2-1; V: TRBV9; size: -; DNA: TGTGCCAGCAGCGTAGCTACGGCTAGCGGGGGCGAGCAGTTCTTC; CDR3: CASSVATASGGEQFF
D: -; J: TRBJ1-6; V: TRBV10-3; size: -; DNA: TGTGCCATCAGTGAGTCGAAAGGCTGGAATTCACCCCTCCACTTT; CDR3: CAISESKGWNSPLHF
D: -; J: TRBJ1-3; V: TRBV6-1; size: -; DNA: TGTGCCAGCAGTGAAGGCCTATTCTCTGGAAACACCATATATTTT; CDR3: CASSEGLFSGNTIYF
D: -; J: TRBJ2-7; V: TRBV25-1; size: -; DNA: TGTGCCAGCAGTGAACTACAGGGACCCTACGAGCAGTACTTC; CDR3: CASSELQGPYEQYF
D: -; J: TRBJ2-7; V: TRBV19; size: -; DNA: TGTGCCAGTAGTACCGATAGCGTCAAGGGGTCCTACGAGCAGTACTTC; CDR3: CASSTDSVKGSYEQYF
D: -; J: TRBJ2-2; V: TRBV30; size: -; DNA: TGTGCCTGGAGTTTGTTCACAGGAGGGGAGCTGTTTTTT; CDR3: CAWSLFTGGELFF
D: TRBD2; J: TRBJ2-7; V: TRBV25-1; size: -; DNA: TGTGCCAGCAGTGGTAGCGGGAGAAACTACGAGCAGTACTTC; CDR3: CASSGSGRNYEQYF
D: TRBD1; J: TRBJ1-2; V: TRBV5-6; size: -; DNA: TGTGCCAGCAGCCTGTACAGGGGAGAGAGCTACACCTTC; CDR3: CASSLYRGESYTF
D: -; J: TRBJ2-7; V: TRBV19; size: -; DNA: TGTGCCAGTAGGGCGAACGAGCAGTACTTC; CDR3: CASRANEQYF
D: -; J: TRBJ2-7; V: TRBV11-2; size: -; DNA: TGTGCCAGCAGCTTAGACGGGCATTCCTACGAGCAGTACTTC; CDR3: CASSLDGHSYEQYF
D: -; J: TRBJ1-5; V: TRBV28; size: once; DNA: TGTGCCAGCAGCCAAGACAGAGATGATCAGCCCCAGCATTTT; CDR3: CASSQDRDDQPQHF
D: -; J: TRBJ2-7; V: TRBV4-2; size: few; DNA: TGTGCCAGCAGCCAAGATATGGGGACTTCCTACGAGCAGTACTTC; CDR3: CASSQDMGTSYEQYF
D: -; J: TRBJ2-7; V: TRBV28; size: -; DNA: TGTGCCAGCAACCCCCACGGGTTACCCTACGAGCAGTACTTC; CDR3: CASNPHGLPYEQYF
D: -; J: TRBJ2-4; V: TRBV29-1; size: -; DNA: TGCAGCGTTGGGATATTAGCCAAAAACATTCAGTACTTC; CDR3: CSVGILAKNIQYF
D: -; J: TRBJ2-3; V: TRBV5-6; size: -; DNA: TGTGCCAGCAGCTTGGGACTCCTTAGCACAGATACGCAGTATTTT; CDR3: CASSLGLLSTDTQYF
D: -; J: TRBJ1-2; V: TRBV15; size: once; DNA: TGTGCCACCAGCAGAGATCCGAACAGTGGTGGCTACACCTTC; CDR3: CATSRDPNSGGYTF
D: TRBD1; J: TRBJ1-2; V: TRBV6-1; size: -; DNA: TGTGCCAGCAGTGAGGACAGGGGCTATGGCTACACCTTC; CDR3: CASSEDRGYGYTF
D: TRBD1; J: TRBJ1-6; V: TRBV19; size: -; DNA: TGTGCCAGTACCTCGACAGGGTCAAATTCACCCCTCCACTTT; CDR3: CASTSTGSNSPLHF
D: -; J: TRBJ2-7; V: TRBV2; size: -; DNA: TGTGCCAGCAGGGGGGGTGGTGGACAAACCTACGAGCAGTACTTC; CDR3: CASRGGGGQTYEQYF
D: -; J: TRBJ1-4; V: TRBV28; size: once; DNA: TGTGCCAGCGGAACAGGGCCTCCAACTAATGAAAAACTGTTTTTT; CDR3: CASGTGPPTNEKLFF
D: -; J: TRBJ1-4; V: TRBV4-2; size: -; DNA: TGTGCCAGCAGCCAGTACTCAGGCCAGATTAATGAAAAACTGTTTTTT; CDR3: CASSQYSGQINEKLFF
D: -; J: TRBJ2-7; V: TRBV11-3; size: -; DNA: TGTGCCAGCAGCTTAGAACGGACCTACGAGCAGTACTTC; CDR3: CASSLERTYEQYF
D: -; J: TRBJ1-1; V: TRBV28; size: -; DNA: TGTGCCAGCAGGGCCTCAGAAGGGGCGAGTGCTGAAGCTTTCTTT; CDR3: CASRASEGASAEAFF
D: TRBD2; J: TRBJ2-7; V: TRBV5-1; size: -; DNA: TGCGCCAGCAGCTTGGTAGCGGGAGGGACCTACGAGCAGTACTTC; CDR3: CASSLVAGGTYEQYF
D: -; J: TRBJ2-7; V: TRBV9; size: -; DNA: TGTGCCAGCAGCGATTCTCCGGGCCGCGACTACGAGCAGTACTTC; CDR3: CASSDSPGRDYEQYF
D: -; J: TRBJ1-1; V: TRBV18; size: -; DNA: TGTGCCAGCTCACCCCACGGGACTGAAGCTTTCTTT; CDR3: CASSPHGTEAFF
D: -; J: TRBJ1-2; V: TRBV28; size: -; DNA: TGTGCCAGCAGCCTGACAAGAGACTATGGCTACACCTTC; CDR3: CASSLTRDYGYTF
D: TRBD1; J: TRBJ1-4; V: TRBV10-3; size: -; DNA: TGTGCCACAGGGGGACCCAGCGTTGAAAAACTGTTTTTT; CDR3: CATGGPSVEKLFF
D: TRBD1; J: TRBJ2-7; V: TRBV18; size: -; DNA: TGTGCCAGCTCACCACTACTTGGGACAGTTTGGCACGAGCAGTACTTC; CDR3: CASSPLLGTVWHEQYF
D: TRBD1; J: TRBJ2-7; V: TRBV5-1; size: once; DNA: TGCGCCAGCAGCTGGGGACAGGTTGGATACGAGCAGTACTTC; CDR3: CASSWGQVGYEQYF
D: -; J: TRBJ1-2; V: TRBV27; size: once; DNA: TGTGCCAGCAGTTTAGGGGGGGGGCGAAGTGGCTACACCTTC; CDR3: CASSLGGGRSGYTF
D: -; J: TRBJ1-1; V: TRBV5-1; size: -; DNA: TGCGCCAGCAGCTTGGAGGGGGGCTTCACTGAAGCTTTCTTT; CDR3: CASSLEGGFTEAFF
D: -; J: TRBJ1-1; V: TRBV6-6; size: -; DNA: TGTGCCAGCGTTGGGAACACTGAAGCTTTCTTT; CDR3: CASVGNTEAFF
D: -; J: TRBJ2-7; V: TRBV7-8; size: -; DNA: TGTGCCAGCAGCTTAGAGGCTGGAGCCTACGAGCAGTACTTC; CDR3: CASSLEAGAYEQYF
D: -; J: TRBJ1-1; V: TRBV6-1; size: once; DNA: TGTGCCAGCAGTCAGATGACAGGGAACACTGAAGCTTTCTTT; CDR3: CASSQMTGNTEAFF
D: -; J: TRBJ2-7; V: TRBV29-1; size: -; DNA: TGCAGCGCCGGGAGGGGACAGGCCTACGAGCAGTACTTC; CDR3: CSAGRGQAYEQYF
D: TRBD1; J: TRBJ1-2; V: TRBV2; size: -; DNA: TGTGCCAGCGGGGAAACAGGGGTTCGGGGCTATGGCTACACCTTC; CDR3: CASGETGVRGYGYTF
D: -; J: TRBJ1-3; V: TRBV19; size: -; DNA: TGTGCCAGCAAAACTAGCTCTGGAAACACCATATATTTT; CDR3: CASKTSSGNTIYF
D: TRBD2; J: TRBJ2-7; V: TRBV27; size: once; DNA: TGTGCCAGCAGTATGACTAGCCCTATCTACGAGCAGTACTTC; CDR3: CASSMTSPIYEQYF
D: -; J: TRBJ2-7; V: TRBV28; size: -; DNA: TGTGCCAGCCAGGGGGGTTCGTACGAGCAGTACTTC; CDR3: CASQGGSYEQYF
D: -; J: TRBJ2-2; V: TRBV19; size: -; DNA: TGTGCCAGTTGTGCGATTGGGGGCGGGGAGCTGTTTTTT; CDR3: CASCAIGGGELFF
D: -; J: TRBJ2-3; V: TRBV6-5; size: -; DNA: TGTGCCAGCAGTCCAGGTCGGGATACGCAGTATTTT; CDR3: CASSPGRDTQYF
D: TRBD1; J: TRBJ1-1; V: TRBV29-1; size: -; DNA: TGCAGCGGTCAACAGGGGACCATGAACACTGAAGCTTTCTTT; CDR3: CSGQQGTMNTEAFF
D: -; J: TRBJ2-7; V: TRBV28; size: -; DNA: TGTGCCAGCAGGCCTGGGGGTGCGAACCCCTACGAGCAGTACTTC; CDR3: CASRPGGANPYEQYF
D: -; J: TRBJ1-1; V: TRBV10-3; size: -; DNA: TGTGCCATCAGCCCCGGGACGGTGACTGAAGCTTTCTTT; CDR3: CAISPGTVTEAFF
D: -; J: TRBJ2-7; V: TRBV14; size: -; DNA: TGTGCCAGCAGCCAAAGAGGGGCAGGGGTTACCTACGAGCAGTACTTC; CDR3: CASSQRGAGVTYEQYF
D: TRBD1; J: TRBJ1-4; V: TRBV28; size: -; DNA: TGTGCCAGCAGCGCCCCCGGTACAGGGGATGAAAAACTGTTTTTT; CDR3: CASSAPGTGDEKLFF
D: -; J: TRBJ2-7; V: TRBV6-1; size: -; DNA: TGTGCCAGCAGCAGACAACTCGAGCAGTACTTC; CDR3: CASSRQLEQYF
D: TRBD2; J: TRBJ2-1; V: TRBV4-1; size: -; DNA: TGCGCCAGCAGCGATACTAGCGGGAGCGCTGAGCAGTTCTTC; CDR3: CASSDTSGSAEQFF